Listed below are T cell receptor beta chains from one sample, sequenced in a study of blood T cell repertoires in COVID-19. Some clones are missing from TCRdb's copy, which holds only in-frame ones; the method was immunoSEQ multiplex PCR. The sample consists of approximately 100,000 clones, roughly 85% of them appearing once. Sequences were obtained from peripheral blood. The source of these receptors is an older woman with active or convalescent COVID-19. Both conserved end residues are part of each CDR3. Each record gives: clone size, J gene, D gene, V gene, CDR3 DNA, CDR3 protein. The D gene is left open where the match is weak. Size tells how often a clone was seen (once, few, many) or the class of an expanded clone, and some rows leave it out.

NA | TRBJ2-1 | TRBD1 | TRBV28 | TGTGCCAGCAGCGGGACAGCGAATGAGCAGTTCTTC | CASSGTANEQFF
NA | TRBJ2-6 | NA | TRBV7-2 | TGTGCCAGCAGCTTAGCACAGGAACCTGGGGCCAACGTCCTGACTTTC | CASSLAQEPGANVLTF
NA | TRBJ1-4 | TRBD1 | TRBV28 | TGTGCCAGCAGCCCTCGGACAGGGCAACCTAATGAAAAACTGTTTTTT | CASSPRTGQPNEKLFF
NA | TRBJ2-7 | TRBD1 | TRBV7-2 | TGTGCCAGCAGCCCAAAAGGGACAGGGTTTGTCCACGAGCAGTACTTC | CASSPKGTGFVHEQYF
NA | TRBJ1-5 | NA | TRBV6-5 | TGTGCCAGCAGTCCGGGACAAAACAATCAGCCCCAGCATTTT | CASSPGQNNQPQHF
NA | TRBJ1-1 | NA | TRBV30 | TGTGCCTGGAGCCTTAACACTGAAGCTTTCTTT | CAWSLNTEAFF
NA | TRBJ2-1 | NA | TRBV28 | TGTGCCAGCAGCCTGAACGGGATACTCTACAATGAGCAGTTCTTC | CASSLNGILYNEQFF
NA | TRBJ2-1 | NA | TRBV7-2 | TGTGCCAGCAGCCCGGGACTCTCTCCCGCCTACAATGAGCAGTTCTTC | CASSPGLSPAYNEQFF
NA | TRBJ2-1 | TRBD1 | TRBV7-9 | TGTGCCAGCAGCTTAGGGTCCGGGACAGGGGTCCATGAGCAGTTCTTC | CASSLGSGTGVHEQFF
NA | TRBJ2-1 | TRBD2 | TRBV9 | TGTGCCAGCAGCGTAGATGTATCGACTAGCGGGGGTATCAATGAGCAGTTCTTC | CASSVDVSTSGGINEQFF
NA | TRBJ2-5 | NA | TRBV30 | TGTGCCTGGAGGATAACATGGCAAGAGACCCAGTACTTC | CAWRITWQETQYF
few | TRBJ2-3 | TRBD2 | TRBV5-1 | TGCGCCAGCAGCACTAGCGGGGTCCCGGGAGATACGCAGTATTTT | CASSTSGVPGDTQYF
NA | TRBJ1-3 | NA | TRBV12-3/TRBV12-4 | TGTGCCAGTCGAGAGTCCGGAAACACCATATATTTT | CASRESGNTIYF
NA | TRBJ2-1 | TRBD2 | TRBV7-2 | TGTGCCAGCAGCCGGGGACTAGCGCCTGAGCAGTTCTTC | CASSRGLAPEQFF
NA | TRBJ1-1 | NA | TRBV7-8 | TGTGCCAGCAGCTTCCTAGGACAGGAAGCTTTCTTT | CASSFLGQEAFF
NA | TRBJ1-1 | NA | TRBV5-1 | TGCGCCAGCAAACAGTCCCCAGCCCTCGACACTGAAGCTTTCTTT | CASKQSPALDTEAFF
NA | TRBJ2-3 | NA | TRBV30 | TGTGCCTACCAAAACAGGGATACGCAGTATTTT | CAYQNRDTQYF
NA | TRBJ2-2 | NA | TRBV9 | TGTGCCAGCAGCGTAGTCATAGAAGCTTGGGGAGCACCCGGGGAGCTGTTTTTT | CASSVVIEAWGAPGELFF
few | TRBJ1-6 | TRBD1 | TRBV7-2 | TGTGCCAGCAGCTTACAGCCCACAGGGGGCGCTTCACCCCTCCACTTT | CASSLQPTGGASPLHF
NA | TRBJ2-2 | TRBD2 | TRBV30 | TGTGCCTGGAGGGCTAGCGGGGAGGGCGGGGAGCTGTTTTTT | CAWRASGEGGELFF
NA | TRBJ2-5 | TRBD2 | TRBV7-2 | TGTGCCAGCAGCTCTAGCGGGGGGGCTGGAGAGACCCAGTACTTC | CASSSSGGAGETQYF
NA | TRBJ1-3 | NA | TRBV5-4 | TGTGCCAGCAGCTTCCCAGGGGCTGGAAACACCATATATTTT | CASSFPGAGNTIYF
NA | TRBJ2-2 | NA | TRBV28 | TGTGCCAGCAGTTTAGTGGGGGGGGCTGTCGGGGAGCTGTTTTTT | CASSLVGGAVGELFF
few | TRBJ1-3 | NA | TRBV28 | TGTGCCAGCAGCTCGGACAGTGGATCACCTGGAAACACCATATATTTT | CASSSDSGSPGNTIYF
once | TRBJ2-2 | NA | TRBV18 | TGTGCCAGCTCACCAGACCGACTAGGTGGGCTGTTTTTT | CASSPDRLGGLFF
NA | TRBJ2-7 | TRBD2 | TRBV28 | TGTGCCAGCAGACAAGGGGGCTCTAGCGGGATGGTTAACGAGCAGTACTTC | CASRQGGSSGMVNEQYF
NA | TRBJ2-2 | NA | TRBV5-1 | TGCGCCAGCAGCCTCGGAGCGGAGCCCACCGGGGAGCTGTTTTTT | CASSLGAEPTGELFF
NA | TRBJ2-5 | TRBD1 | TRBV5-1 | TGCGCCAGCAGCTTTCCGCAGGGGGCGGGAGAGACCCAGTACTTC | CASSFPQGAGETQYF
NA | TRBJ1-5 | NA | TRBV2 | TGTGCCAGCGGACGACAGGCTTATCAGCCCCAGCATTTT | CASGRQAYQPQHF
NA | TRBJ2-5 | NA | TRBV6-2/TRBV6-3 | TGTGCCAGCAGTTACTCGACTTCCCGCAGTTGGGAAGAGACCCAGTACTTC | CASSYSTSRSWEETQYF
NA | TRBJ2-7 | NA | TRBV6-2/TRBV6-3 | TGTGCCAGCAGTACCTCGGCGGGGAGGGGGTACGAGCAGTACTTC | CASSTSAGRGYEQYF
once | TRBJ1-6 | NA | TRBV2 | TGTGCCAGCAGTGATGCCCGCGGAACGGGGGGGATGGGCTCCTATAATTCACCCCTCCACTTT | CASSDARGTGGMGSYNSPLHF
NA | TRBJ2-3 | NA | TRBV9 | TGTGCCAGCAGCGTAGCTTTAGGGGGAAACGAAGATACGCAGTATTTT | CASSVALGGNEDTQYF
NA | TRBJ2-2 | NA | TRBV4-2 | TGTGCCAGCAGCCAAGATCTAAGCAACACCGGGGAGCTGTTTTTT | CASSQDLSNTGELFF
NA | TRBJ2-7 | NA | TRBV7-2 | TGTGCCAGCAGCTTAGATGCGGACTTTTACGAGCAGTACTTC | CASSLDADFYEQYF
NA | TRBJ1-2 | TRBD1 | TRBV3-1/TRBV3-2 | TGTGCCAGCAGCCAAGGGCTCGGACAGGGGAGATTTCATGGCTACACCTTC | CASSQGLGQGRFHGYTF
once | TRBJ2-2 | TRBD2 | TRBV6-2/TRBV6-3 | TGTGCCAGCAGCCTGGGACTAGCGCCCGGGGAGCTGTTTTTT | CASSLGLAPGELFF
NA | TRBJ2-1 | TRBD2 | TRBV28 | TGTGCCAGCAGTTTACGGCGCGGGGGGGACAATGAGCAGTTCTTC | CASSLRRGGDNEQFF
NA | TRBJ2-1 | TRBD2 | TRBV3-1/TRBV3-2 | TGTGCCAGCAGCCCACAATCTAGCGGGGGGCCCTACAATGAGCAGTTCTTC | CASSPQSSGGPYNEQFF
NA | TRBJ2-1 | TRBD2 | TRBV18 | TGTGCCAGCTCACCACCGGGACTAGCGGGGGGGGGCGGAAATGAGCAGTTCTTC | CASSPPGLAGGGGNEQFF
once | TRBJ2-2 | TRBD2 | TRBV12-5 | TGTGCTAGTGCCCCCCGGGGTAGCGGGGGTTCCGGGGAGCTGTTTTTT | CASAPRGSGGSGELFF
NA | TRBJ2-4 | TRBD1 | TRBV24-1 | TGTGCCACCAGTGACCCCGGGACAGGAGAAAACATTCAGTACTTC | CATSDPGTGENIQYF
NA | TRBJ2-2 | TRBD2 | TRBV2 | TGTGCCAGCAGTTCCGGGACTAGCGGGGGATCGGGTTACGGGGAGCTGTTTTTT | CASSSGTSGGSGYGELFF
NA | TRBJ2-1 | TRBD2 | TRBV28 | TGTGCCAGCAGTTCCCGGGACAGGGGCTGGGTCGGACTAGCGGGAGTCTACAATGAGCAGTTCTTC | CASSSRDRGWVGLAGVYNEQFF
NA | TRBJ2-7 | NA | TRBV15 | TGTGCCACCAGCAGAGAGGACGGGAGCTCCTACGAGCAGTACTTC | CATSREDGSSYEQYF
NA | TRBJ1-2 | NA | TRBV9 | TGTGCCAGCGCGCCGAGCAACAGGGAGGGGGGCTACACCTTC | CASAPSNREGGYTF
NA | TRBJ1-1 | TRBD1 | TRBV2 | TGTGCCAGCAGTGATGACAGGGAAACTGAAGCTTTCTTT | CASSDDRETEAFF
NA | TRBJ2-1 | TRBD2 | TRBV3-1/TRBV3-2 | TGTGCCAGCAGCCTCTTATTGAGACTAGCGGCAAGAGATGAGCAGTTCTTC | CASSLLLRLAARDEQFF
NA | TRBJ2-3 | TRBD1 | TRBV18 | TGTGCCAGCTCACCATCGGACAGGGGAACAGATACGCAGTATTTT | CASSPSDRGTDTQYF
NA | TRBJ1-1 | NA | TRBV2 | TGTGCCAGCAGATTTACAGAGAACACTGAAGCTTTCTTT | CASRFTENTEAFF
NA | TRBJ2-2 | NA | TRBV5-1 | TGCGCCAGCAGCTTGGGAGGGAACACCGGGGAGCTGTTTTTT | CASSLGGNTGELFF
once | TRBJ2-5 | TRBD1 | TRBV7-2 | TGTGCCAGCAGCATGCGACAGGGATCGAGAGAGACCCAGTACTTC | CASSMRQGSRETQYF
few | TRBJ2-6 | NA | TRBV24-1 | TGTGCCACCAGTGACGGGGCTGGGGCCAACGTCCTGACTTTC | CATSDGAGANVLTF
NA | TRBJ1-2 | NA | TRBV28 | TGTGCCAGCAGATCTCAGGGGCCTCGGAGAGGCTACACCTTC | CASRSQGPRRGYTF